Following are 8 T cell receptor beta chains from one sample sequenced in a study of shared clonotypes between healthy human individuals. Method: immunoSEQ multiplex PCR; TCRdb's copy keeps in-frame clones and lacks some. The data hold 850,000 to 1,100,000 clones, with around three quarters observed a single time. The specimen was memory CD4+ T cells from PBMCs. Specified subset: CD45RA-negative fraction. The receptors originated from a man between 18 and 29 years old in good health. Some clones in this sample may be carry-over from other donors' samples.

V is TRBV7-6 and J is TRBJ1-5; the match to TRBD1 covers 8 bases. With V trimmed by 5 bases and J by 0 bases, 15 bases remained unmatched. This CDR3 contains 19 residues. CDR1 and CDR2 (germline): SGHVS, FNYEAQ. The CDR3 coding sequence is TGTGCCAGCAGCCTAGGCGGGACAGGTGAAACTTATAGCAATCAGCCCCAGCATTTT. It codes for CASSLGGTGETYSNQPQHF.

The chain is built from TRBV7-9 and TRBJ2-1, with D possibly TRBD2 on 5 matching bases. The CDR3 consists of 14 residues. V shed 3 bases and J shed 5 bases, with 11 bases lying between them. Germline-derived CDR1 and CDR2 are SEHNR and FQNEAQ (reference sequence). CDR3 in amino acids: CASSFAVSDNEQFF. CDR3 in DNA: TGTGCCAGCAGCTTTGCGGTTAGCGACAATGAGCAGTTCTTC.

This clone has just one count. The chain has TRBV5-6 and TRBJ2-2; TRBD1 aligns across 10 bases. The CDR3 has 15 amino acids. Trimming at V came to 4 bases and at J to 5 bases, leaving 5 bases not matched to a gene. Germline V gives CDR1 SGHDT, CDR2 YYEEEE. The CDR3 spells CASSAGTGETGELFF. The CDR3 DNA reads TGTGCCAGCAGCGCGGGGACAGGGGAAACCGGGGAGCTGTTTTTT.

In this sample, this clone turned up once. This clone may be a read error of a much larger clone one base away. V usage is TRBV30 and J usage is TRBJ1-1; possibly TRBD1 for D (6 bases). This CDR3 is built from 12 residues. Looked up from germline, CDR1 is GTSNPN and CDR2 is SVGIG (reference sequence). The V end was cut by 0 bases, the J end by 11 bases, with 13 bases between. CDR3: CAWSVWTARAFF. The CDR3 bases are TGTGCCTGGAGTGTATGGACAGCGAGGGCTTTCTTT.

This chain joins TRBV15 and TRBJ2-3, with D perhaps given as TRBD1 or TRBD2 (5 bases each). The CDR3 has 15 amino acids. V was shortened by 1 base and J by 2 bases, with 10 bases between the two germline ends. CDR1 is LNHNV, CDR2 YYDKDF, per germline (reference sequence). This chain's CDR3 is CATSRVGDPTDTQYF. CDR3 nucleotides: TGTGCCACCAGCAGAGTGGGGGACCCCACAGATACGCAGTATTTT.

The chain combines TRBV20-1 with TRBJ1-2; D uncertain. Per germline, CDR1 DFQATT and CDR2 SNEGSKA (reference sequence). The CDR3 runs 10 residues. Trimming left V 6 bases short and J 8 bases short, with 10 bases between. The CDR3 region is CSAASRGYTF. CDR3 nucleotide sequence: TGCAGTGCCGCCAGTCGAGGCTACACCTTC.

The rearrangement links TRBV11-2 to TRBJ2-7; D call uncertain. Germline V CDR1 and CDR2: SGHAT, FQNNGV. This CDR3 comprises 14 residues. V dropped 5 bases and J dropped 2 bases, with 13 bases sitting between them. The CDR3 sequence: CASSPHPSPYEQYF. In DNA form, the CDR3 reads TGTGCCAGCAGCCCCCACCCTTCCCCCTACGAGCAGTACTTC.

The chain is built from TRBV6-5 and TRBJ2-7; TRBD2 matches at 7 bases. Losses at the gene ends were 0 bases for V and 9 bases for J; bases not matched to a gene: 11. The CDR3 is 15 amino acids. Germline V gene sequence: CDR1 MNHEY, CDR2 SVGAGI. The CDR3, as DNA: TGTGCCAGCAGTTACTCGTTCAGCGGGGAGACTGTGCAGTACTTC. Its translation: CASSYSFSGETVQYF.